A single sample is the source of the 30 T cell receptor beta chains below, sequenced in a study of cytomegalovirus exposure and HLA in healthy donors. The PCR was carried out with 60 Vbeta primers and 13 Jbeta primers. Repertoires were generated with immunoSEQ multiplex PCR, while TCRdb's copy carries only in-frame clones and drops some. The repertoire holds roughly 130,000 clones, with just under 75% as singletons. Source material: PBMCs. These receptors came from a man in his forties in good health and CMV-seropositive.

The V call is TRBV6-1, the J call TRBJ1-2; the match to TRBD1 covers 7 bases. Germline CDR1 MNHNS, CDR2 SASEGT. This CDR3 has 14 residues. V lost 6 bases, J lost 5 bases, and 9 bases stayed unmatched. CDR3: CASSAGTAQYGYTF. The CDR3 nucleotides read TGTGCCAGCAGCGCCGGGACAGCCCAATATGGCTACACCTTC.

The chain is built from TRBV2 and TRBJ2-7; weak D call: TRBD1 (8 bases). The CDR3 has 14 amino acids. Germline V gives CDR1 SNHLY, CDR2 FYNNEI. V was pared by 9 bases and J by 1 base, with 16 bases between. The CDR3 nucleotides are TGTGCCAGTCAGCGGGACAGGAATTCCTACGAGCAGTACTTC. Its translation: CASQRDRNSYEQYF.

This chain uses TRBV2 with TRBJ2-5; 7 positions match TRBD1. V lost 5 bases, J lost 4 bases, and 10 bases stayed unmatched. This CDR3 region has 15 residues. Germline values: CDR1 SNHLY, CDR2 FYNNEI. CDR3 sequence reads: CASSKDRALVETQYF. The CDR3 DNA reads TGTGCCAGCAGTAAAGACAGGGCCCTAGTAGAGACCCAGTACTTC.

CDR3 residues: CASSWTSGPYEQYF. CDR3 sequence (DNA): TGTGCCAGCAGCTGGACTAGCGGCCCGTACGAGCAGTACTTC. V usage is TRBV5-6 and J usage is TRBJ2-7; 10 bases match TRBD2. Trimming took 3 bases from V and 4 from J; bases not matched to a gene: 4. CDR3 size: 14 residues. Germline CDR1 and CDR2: SGHDT and YYEEEE.

V gene TRBV5-1 combines with J gene TRBJ1-1; perhaps TRBD1 as D (5 bases). This CDR3 spans 15 amino acids. The V end lost 5 bases, the J end lost 5 bases, and 19 bases lay between the germline ends. Germline assignment: CDR1 SGHRS and CDR2 YFSETQ. The CDR3 bases are TGCGCCAGCAGTCCCATGCAGGGAAAGGGGACTGAAGCTTTCTTT. As protein: CASSPMQGKGTEAFF.

The chain carries TRBV27 and TRBJ2-1, with 12 bases matching TRBD2. The CDR3 consists of 16 residues. Trimming removed 4 bases from V and 5 bases from J; junction bases left unmatched: 6. Germline assignment: CDR1 MNHEY and CDR2 SMNVEV (reference sequence). CDR3 loop: CASSSPLAGGHNEQFF. Here the CDR3 DNA reads TGTGCCAGCAGTTCCCCACTAGCGGGAGGCCACAATGAGCAGTTCTTC.

Comments on this clone: The junction does not match germline at one end; this may be a read error. V usage is TRBV11-2 and J usage is TRBJ2-7; D unclear. CDR3 size: 10 residues. In germline, CDR1 is SGHAT, CDR2 FQNNGV. DNA for the CDR3: TGTGCCAGCAGCCCGGAGCGAATGAATTTC. It codes for CASSPERMNF.

The rearrangement links TRBV30 to TRBJ2-7; unclear D gene. V was clipped by 1 base and J by 7 bases, with 11 bases between them. Germline V lookup: CDR1 GTSNPN, CDR2 SVGIG (reference sequence). The CDR3 covers 12 residues. The CDR3 DNA reads as TGTGCCTGGAGTGAAGCATTTTGGGAGCAGTACTTC. Translation gives CAWSEAFWEQYF.

The rearrangement links TRBV6-1 to TRBJ1-2; perhaps TRBD1 as D (5 bases). The germline gives CDR1 MNHNS, CDR2 SASEGT. The V and J ends lost 9 bases and 2 bases respectively, with 10 bases between them. This CDR3 has 12 amino acids. CDR3 loop: CASSQANYGYTF. The CDR3 DNA is TGTGCCAGTTCACAGGCGAACTATGGCTACACCTTC.

J is TRBJ2-7 and V is TRBV10-3; 12 positions match TRBD1. Trimming removed 10 bases from V and 5 bases from J; junction bases left unmatched: 6. This CDR3 has 13 amino acids. Germline V CDR1 and CDR2: ENHRY, SYGVKD. This chain's CDR3 is CATGDRGRDEQYF. The DNA for the CDR3 is TGTGCCACTGGGGACAGGGGGCGCGACGAGCAGTACTTC.

The rearrangement links TRBV7-9 to TRBJ2-5; maybe TRBD2 (5 bases). In germline, CDR1 is SEHNR, CDR2 FQNEAQ (reference sequence). V gave up 2 bases and J gave up 1 base, with 8 bases separating them. The CDR3 is made up of 14 amino acids. As DNA, the CDR3 is TGTGCCAGCAGCTTAAGCGGTACCCAAGAGACCCAGTACTTC. It is translated as CASSLSGTQETQYF.

This clone was observed a handful of times. The rearrangement uses TRBV6-1 and TRBJ1-1; unclear D gene. The V gene's germline CDR1 is MNHNS and CDR2 SASEGT. The CDR3 is 16 amino acids. The ends were cut back, 4 bases at V and 0 bases at J, with 15 bases in the middle. The CDR3 loop reads CASSAPGRQLNTEAFF. The CDR3, as DNA: TGTGCCAGCAGTGCGCCCGGGAGGCAGTTGAACACTGAAGCTTTCTTT.

As regards this clone: At one boundary the junction diverges from the germline segment, which might be a read error. Distinct nucleotide sequences in the sample also encode this CDR3. This chain uses TRBV2 with TRBJ1-6, with 8 bases lining up with TRBD1. The CDR3 covers 15 residues. Germline values: CDR1 SNHLY, CDR2 FYNNEI. The CDR3 protein is CASSSRQGYNSPLHF. CDR3 sequence (DNA): TGCGCCAGCAGTAGCAGACAGGGGTATAATTCACCCCTCCACTTT. The full variable domain, with the rest looked up from reference TRBV2 and TRBJ1-6, is EPEVTQTPSHQVTQMGQEVILRCVPISNHLYFYWYRQILGQKVEFLVSFYNNEISEKSEIFDDQFSVERPDGSNFTLKIRSTKLEDSAMYFCASSSRQGYNSPLHFGNGTRLTVT.

V is TRBV19 and J is TRBJ1-5, with 8 bases matching TRBD1. Germline CDR1 and CDR2: LNHDA and SQIVND (reference sequence). This CDR3 comprises 16 residues. V shed 3 bases and J 4 bases; nucleotides not matched to a gene: 8. CDR3 bases: TGTGCCAGTAGTATTCTATCAGGGGGCGTGAATCAGCCCCAGCATTTT. This translates into CASSILSGGVNQPQHF.

The CDR3 reads CASSATSGTASYEQYF. CDR3 nucleotide sequence: TGTGCCAGCAGCGCTACCTCCGGGACAGCCTCCTACGAGCAGTACTTC. The chain employs TRBV13 and TRBJ2-7; 7 bases agree with TRBD1. This CDR3 is 16 amino acids long. CDR1 and CDR2 from the germline V gene are PRHDT and FYEKMQ (reference sequence). The V segment lost 5 bases and the J segment 0 bases; nucleotides outside the gene matches: 10. Full variable domain (rest looked up from reference TRBV13 and TRBJ2-7): AAGVIQSPRHLIKEKRETATLKCYPIPRHDTVYWYQQGPGQDPQFLISFYEKMQSDKGSIPDRFSAQQFSDYHSELNMSSLELGDSALYFCASSATSGTASYEQYFGPGTRLTVT.

The table lists this clone with a count of one. The chain recombines TRBV4-2 with TRBJ1-5; 7 nucleotides line up with TRBD1. The CDR3 sequence is 16 residues long. Trimming took 3 bases from V and 6 from J; bases not matched to a gene: 11. Germline loops: CDR1 LGHNA, CDR2 YNFKEQ. The chain's CDR3 is CASSHTGRQGSQPQHF. CDR3 in DNA: TGTGCCAGCAGCCACACTGGGAGACAGGGCTCTCAGCCCCAGCATTTT.

This CDR3 is CASSPSSGVNEQFF. CDR3 DNA: TGTGCCAGCAGCCCGTCGAGCGGGGTCAATGAGCAGTTCTTC. This chain uses TRBV9 with TRBJ2-1; 7 bases are shared with TRBD2. The ends lost 4 bases at V and 6 bases at J; junction bases unmatched: 7. Germline values: CDR1 SGDLS, CDR2 YYNGEE. This CDR3 comprises 14 residues. Full variable domain (missing parts from reference TRBV9 and TRBJ2-1): DSGVTQTPKHLITATGQRVTLRCSPRSGDLSVYWYQQSLDQGLQFLIQYYNGEERAKGNILERFSAQQFPDLHSELNLSSLELGDSALYFCASSPSSGVNEQFFGPGTRLTVL.

This clone was picked up one time. V and J are TRBV14 and TRBJ2-4; D possibly corresponds to TRBD2 (6 bases). CDR1 SGHDN and CDR2 FVKESK come from the germline V gene. The length of the CDR3 is 16 residues. Trimming stripped 1 base from V and 2 bases from J, with 12 bases between. Here the CDR3 reads CASSQGLGGSKNIQYF. Written as DNA, the CDR3 is TGTGCCAGCAGCCAAGGCTTGGGGGGTTCCAAAAACATTCAGTACTTC.

The rearrangement joins TRBV28 to TRBJ2-3, with 10 bases aligning to TRBD1. This CDR3 has 16 residues. Germline lookup yields CDR1 MDHEN and CDR2 SYDVKM. Trimming at V came to 2 bases and at J to 7 bases, leaving 9 bases not matched to a gene. The CDR3 loop reads CASSLVGTGAPYTQYF. The CDR3 region has the DNA TGTGCCAGCAGTTTAGTGGGGACAGGGGCGCCATATACGCAGTATTTT.

V gene TRBV29-1 combines with J gene TRBJ2-1; D possibly corresponds to TRBD2 (5 bases). V was shortened by 7 bases and J by 0 bases, with 16 bases between the two germline ends. CDR1 is SQVTM, CDR2 ANQGSEA, per germline. This CDR3 has 15 residues. CDR3 DNA: TGCAGCGCACCCGGACTTCCCGGCTCCTACAATGAGCAGTTCTTC. Its protein product is CSAPGLPGSYNEQFF.

The chain employs TRBV6-4 and TRBJ2-1; no reliable D call. Trimming removed 0 bases from V and 0 bases from J, with 12 bases in between. The length of the CDR3 is 17 residues. Looked up from germline, CDR1 is MRHNA and CDR2 is SNTAGT. This CDR3 reads CASSDSIQQTSYNEQFF. Here the CDR3 DNA reads TGTGCCAGCAGTGACTCGATCCAACAGACCTCCTACAATGAGCAGTTCTTC.

This chain links TRBV6-1 with TRBJ1-2, with 7 bases aligning to TRBD1. V was clipped by 3 bases and J by 10 bases; unmatched bases: 5. Germline lookup yields CDR1 MNHNS and CDR2 SASEGT. The CDR3 has 12 amino acids. In nucleotides, the CDR3 is TGTGCCAGCAGTGAGACAGGGTGGGTCTACACCTTC. Translated, it gives CASSETGWVYTF.

V and J are TRBV28 and TRBJ1-2; TRBD1 aligns across 10 bases. The length of the CDR3 is 16 residues. V dropped 2 bases and J dropped 5; count of bases not matched to a gene: 8. Looked up from germline, CDR1 is MDHEN and CDR2 is SYDVKM. The CDR3 here is CASSLPLSGQGYGYTF. CDR3 DNA sequence: TGTGCCAGCAGTTTACCCCTATCGGGACAGGGGTATGGCTACACCTTC.

The CDR3 DNA sequence: TGTGCCAGCAGTTCAGGGGGTTTTAACTATGGCTACACCTTC. This codes for CASSSGGFNYGYTF. V and J are TRBV6-1 and TRBJ1-2, with 7 bases aligning to TRBD1. CDR1 is MNHNS and CDR2 is SASEGT in the germline V gene. V shed 5 bases, J shed 1 base, and the junction held 4 bases outside the gene matches. The CDR3 spans 14 residues.

The chain uses TRBV7-9 and TRBJ2-7, with 13 bases that match TRBD2. With 5 bases clipped from V and 6 bases from J, the junction kept 4 bases outside the gene matches. The germline V gene has CDR1 SEHNR and CDR2 FQNEAQ (reference sequence). The CDR3 length is 14 residues. CDR3 amino acids: CASSGTSGDREQYF. The CDR3 region has the DNA TGTGCCAGCAGCGGGACTAGCGGGGATCGCGAGCAGTACTTC. Drawing the rest from reference TRBV7-9 and TRBJ2-7, the complete variable domain is DTGVSQNPRHKITKRGQNVTFRCDPISEHNRLYWYRQTLGQGPEFLTYFQNEAQLEKSRLLSDRFSAERPKGSFSTLEIQRTEQGDSAMYLCASSGTSGDREQYFGPGTRLTVT.

The chain has TRBV29-1 and TRBJ1-1; a possible D gene is TRBD1 (5 bases). V was clipped by 6 bases and J by 1 base, with 12 bases between them. The germline gives CDR1 SQVTM, CDR2 ANQGSEA. The CDR3 is 13 amino acids. This CDR3 reads CSVPPGGNTEAFF. CDR3 DNA sequence: TGCAGCGTGCCTCCGGGGGGGAACACTGAAGCTTTCTTT.

The chain links TRBV19 to TRBJ2-7; 8 bases are shared with TRBD1. The germline V gene encodes CDR1 LNHDA and CDR2 SQIVND (reference sequence). The CDR3 spans 14 residues. V was pared by 1 base and J by 1 base, with 0 bases of the junction left unmatched. The CDR3 is CASSIGQGSYEQYF. The CDR3 DNA sequence: TGTGCCAGTAGTATAGGACAGGGGTCCTACGAGCAGTACTTC.

The genes are TRBV29-1 and TRBJ1-1; TRBD1 matches 7 bases. CDR1 SQVTM and CDR2 ANQGSEA come from the germline V gene. V lost 2 bases and J lost 8; bases outside the gene matches: 11. The CDR3 has 14 amino acids. CDR3 protein: CSVEWAGGITEAFF. DNA of the CDR3: TGCAGCGTTGAATGGGCAGGGGGTATTACCGAAGCTTTCTTT.

J is TRBJ2-5 and V is TRBV25-1; weak D call: TRBD2 (5 bases). The CDR3 loop spans 13 amino acids. Per the germline V gene, CDR1 is MGHDK and CDR2 is SYGVNS. The V gene lost 8 bases and the J gene lost 5 bases, with 15 bases spanning the gap. The CDR3 DNA reads as TGTGCCAGCCTGGCAGAGGGAAGGGAGACCCAGTACTTC. Translated: CASLAEGRETQYF.

In its sample, this clone was seen a few times. This rearrangement joins TRBV6-1 to TRBJ1-2; the D gene is possibly TRBD1 (6 bases). Trimming removed 9 bases at V and 10 bases at J, with 21 bases between. Germline V gives CDR1 MNHNS, CDR2 SASEGT. The CDR3 is 13 amino acids. This CDR3 reads CASNPGALAVYTF. In DNA, the CDR3 is TGTGCCAGTAACCCAGGGGCGCTAGCTGTCTACACCTTC.